These 24 T cell receptor beta chains originate from one sample sequenced in a study of OX40 agonist ivuxolimab in advanced cancers. Generated by immunoSEQ multiplex PCR, the TCRdb table keeps only in-frame clones and is missing some. The repertoire includes about 58,000 clones, more than 85% of them detected once, and around 0.76% sits in the top ten. The material sequenced was CD4+ or CD8+ T cells sorted from blood, taken in a trial of the OX40 agonist ivuxolimab. The receptors originated from an adult with an advanced solid tumor such as melanoma, head and neck, liver or kidney cancer.

The chain joins TRBV7-2 to TRBJ1-1, with D hard to call. CDR1 is SGHTA and CDR2 is FQGNSA in the germline V gene. The CDR3 spans 14 residues. V was pared by 7 bases and J by 1 base, with 13 bases between. The CDR3 is CASTLGRQNTEAFF. CDR3 DNA: TGTGCCAGCACCCTAGGACGGCAGAACACTGAAGCTTTCTTT.

The chain is built from TRBV30 and TRBJ2-2, with a tentative D call TRBD1 (6 bases). There are 14 residues in the CDR3. V lost 0 bases and J lost 7, with 12 bases in between. Germline V gene lookup returns CDR1 GTSNPN and CDR2 SVGIG (reference sequence). The CDR3 region has the DNA TGTGCCTGGAGTGTACACAGGGTAGTCGGGGAGCTGTTTTTT. Its protein is CAWSVHRVVGELFF.

This chain uses TRBV5-1 with TRBJ2-2, with unresolved D. V lost 1 base and J 2 bases, leaving 12 bases between the germline ends. The CDR3 runs 16 residues. The V gene's germline CDR1 is SGHRS and CDR2 YFSETQ. CDR3 sequence: CASSLLGIGNTGELFF. CDR3 DNA: TGCGCCAGCAGCTTGCTGGGCATCGGTAACACCGGGGAGCTGTTTTTT.

The J gene is TRBJ1-5, the V gene TRBV19; maybe TRBD1 (5 bases). V lost 5 bases and J 6 bases, leaving 17 bases between the germline ends. CDR1 is LNHDA and CDR2 is SQIVND in the germline V gene (reference sequence). CDR3 length: 15 amino acids. The CDR3 protein is CASSEGVQVGQPQHF. In nucleotides, the CDR3 is TGTGCCAGTAGTGAAGGGGTCCAGGTGGGTCAGCCCCAGCATTTT.

This sequence joins TRBV28 and TRBJ1-1; TRBD1 matches at 9 bases. This CDR3 is 13 amino acids long. The germline gives CDR1 MDHEN, CDR2 SYDVKM. Trimming took 7 bases from V and 8 from J; bases not matched to a gene: 8. CDR3 residues: CASIHGGTGEAFF. CDR3 sequence (DNA): TGTGCCAGCATCCATGGGGGGACAGGGGAAGCTTTCTTT.

CDR3 loop: CASSLSPGAGNTIYF. In DNA, the CDR3 is TGTGCCAGCAGCTTATCACCAGGGGCAGGAAACACCATATATTTT. The rearrangement links TRBV7-3 to TRBJ1-3; D may be TRBD1 (6 bases). This CDR3 has 15 amino acids. The V gene's germline CDR1 is SGHTA and CDR2 FQGTGA. V was clipped by 2 bases and J by 4 bases, with 12 bases between them.

V gene TRBV9 combines with J gene TRBJ2-3, with D unclear. Trimming removed 4 bases at V and 2 bases at J, with 11 bases between. The CDR3 extends over 14 amino acids. The germline gives CDR1 SGDLS, CDR2 YYNGEE. In nucleotides, the CDR3 is TGTGCCAGCAGCTCTGATCCGACCACAGATACGCAGTATTTT. It is translated as CASSSDPTTDTQYF.

This clone was detected only a few times. This rearrangement joins TRBV7-6 to TRBJ2-2; a possible D gene is TRBD1 (5 bases). Germline V gene sequence: CDR1 SGHVS, CDR2 FNYEAQ. Trimming took off 1 base at V and 6 bases at J, with 15 bases between the two ends. This CDR3 spans 16 amino acids. CDR3 amino acids: CASSLDQGNRPGELFF. DNA for the CDR3: TGTGCCAGCAGCTTAGACCAGGGTAATAGACCCGGGGAGCTGTTTTTT.

V and J are TRBV5-1 and TRBJ1-1; 10 bases agree with TRBD1. CDR1 is SGHRS, CDR2 YFSETQ, per germline. V shed 5 bases and J 4 bases; nucleotides not matched to a gene: 5. This CDR3 has 14 amino acids. For the CDR3, the DNA is TGCGCCAGCAGTTCGGACAGGGGGACCACTGAAGCTTTCTTT. Translating gives CASSSDRGTTEAFF.

The chain has TRBV7-2 and TRBJ2-3, with D perhaps matching TRBD1 (5 bases). CDR1 and CDR2 (germline): SGHTA, FQGNSA. The V and J ends lost 5 bases and 6 bases respectively, with 21 bases between them. This CDR3 region has 16 residues. CDR3 sequence reads: CASSRGAGSARDTQYF. CDR3 nucleotides: TGTGCCAGCAGCCGTGGGGCCGGGTCGGCCCGGGATACGCAGTATTTT.

Written as DNA, the CDR3 is TGTGCCAGCAGTCGCATATACAGCTCTACCGGGACAGGGGAAGAGACCCAGTACTTC. Protein product: CASSRIYSSTGTGEETQYF. The chain joins TRBV27 to TRBJ2-5; 10 nucleotides match TRBD1. V lost 5 bases to trimming and J lost 3 bases; unmatched junction nucleotides: 18. Looked up from germline, CDR1 is MNHEY and CDR2 is SMNVEV (reference sequence). The CDR3 consists of 19 residues.

This clone was counted once. The chain has TRBV6-1 and TRBJ2-7, with D possibly TRBD1 on 5 matching bases. V was trimmed by 3 bases and J by 0 bases, leaving 12 bases between them. The germline CDR1 and CDR2 sequences are MNHNS and SASEGT. The CDR3 is 15 residues long. In nucleotides, the CDR3 is TGTGCCAGCAGTGATCAAGGGGTAAGCTCCTACGAGCAGTACTTC. Amino acid sequence: CASSDQGVSSYEQYF.

The chain uses TRBV9 and TRBJ2-7; 12 bases are a match to TRBD2. Germline CDR1 is SGDLS and CDR2 is YYNGEE. J gave up 8 bases and V 3 bases, and 6 bases lay outside the gene matches. This CDR3 region has 14 residues. For the CDR3, the DNA is TGTGCCAGCAGCGCCCGACTAGCGGGAGAACAGCAGTACTTC. This codes for CASSARLAGEQQYF.

This clone was seen a few times. The gene calls are TRBV7-2 and TRBJ2-7, with 15 nucleotides matching TRBD2. V trimming: 3 bases; J trimming: 2 bases; junction bases outside the gene matches: 5. CDR3 length equals 17 residues. CDR1 is SGHTA, CDR2 FQGNSA, per germline. The CDR3 protein is CASSFRTSGRATYEQYF. CDR3 DNA: TGTGCCAGCAGCTTTCGGACTAGCGGGAGGGCGACCTACGAGCAGTACTTC.

The chain couples TRBV4-1 to TRBJ2-7; D is uncertain. Per the germline V gene, CDR1 is MGHRA and CDR2 is YSYEKL. The V end lost 0 bases, the J end lost 6 bases, and 9 bases lay between the germline ends. This CDR3 contains 13 residues. This CDR3 is CASSQDPRGEQYF. In nucleotides, the CDR3 is TGCGCCAGCAGCCAAGATCCTAGAGGCGAGCAGTACTTC.

V usage is TRBV7-2 and J usage is TRBJ2-7, with D possibly being TRBD2 (6 bases). V was cut by 5 bases and J by 3 bases, with 20 bases left in between. This CDR3 contains 16 residues. Germline assignment: CDR1 SGHTA and CDR2 FQGNSA. The CDR3: CASSPPEGVAYYEQYF. As DNA, the CDR3 is TGTGCCAGCAGCCCACCGGAGGGAGTGGCGTACTACGAGCAGTACTTC.

The chain combines TRBV27 with TRBJ1-6; D gene ambiguous. Germline loops: CDR1 MNHEY, CDR2 SMNVEV (reference sequence). The CDR3 is 16 amino acids. V was shortened by 0 bases and J by 9 bases, with 15 bases between the two germline ends. Here the CDR3 DNA reads TGTGCCAGCAGTTTATCGAAGGAAGGGTTCGGTTCACCCCTCCACTTT. Translated, it gives CASSLSKEGFGSPLHF.

This clone was picked up one time. The chain joins TRBV2 to TRBJ2-4; 10 bases are shared with TRBD1. The CDR3 contains 16 residues. Trimming removed 7 bases from V and 3 bases from J; junction bases left unmatched: 9. Germline V gives CDR1 SNHLY, CDR2 FYNNEI. CDR3 residues: CASTPGQGIGKNIQYF. The DNA of the CDR3 is TGTGCCAGCACCCCGGGACAGGGGATAGGCAAAAACATTCAGTACTTC.

The V gene is TRBV11-1, the J gene TRBJ2-3; no definite D call. Germline V CDR1 and CDR2: SGHAT, FQDESV (reference sequence). V lost 1 base to trimming and J lost 2 bases, with 4 bases between them. The CDR3 is 13 residues long. In DNA, the CDR3 is TGTGCCAGCAGCTTAGGGGACACAGATACGCAGTATTTT. It codes for CASSLGDTDTQYF.

The chain combines TRBV30 with TRBJ2-7; 10 bases align to TRBD2. The germline gives CDR1 GTSNPN, CDR2 SVGIG (reference sequence). V lost 3 bases, J lost 4 bases, and 6 bases stayed unmatched. The CDR3 runs 14 residues. In DNA, the CDR3 is TGTGCCTGGAGCTTTGGACTAGCGGATTACGAGCAGTACTTC. Its translation is CAWSFGLADYEQYF.

The CDR3 reads CASSVQRTGGYGYTF. For the CDR3, the DNA is TGTGCCAGCAGCGTCCAACGGACAGGGGGCTATGGCTACACCTTC. J is TRBJ1-2 and V is TRBV9; 10 bases are a match to TRBD1. After removal of 2 bases from V and 4 bases from J, the junction contained 5 bases not matched to a gene. Germline V lookup: CDR1 SGDLS, CDR2 YYNGEE. The CDR3 loop spans 15 amino acids.

This sequence joins TRBV4-1 and TRBJ2-5; D is unresolved. V lost 8 bases, J lost 5 bases, and 15 bases lay in between. Germline loops: CDR1 MGHRA, CDR2 YSYEKL. CDR3 length equals 13 residues. The CDR3 reads CASQSRLGETQYF. The CDR3 DNA sequence: TGCGCCAGCCAATCTCGTTTAGGGGAGACCCAGTACTTC.

Points on this clone: This sample also contains other DNA sequences that code for the same CDR3. The chain recombines TRBV19 with TRBJ1-2, with 8 bases lining up with TRBD1. The CDR3 has 13 residues. V lost 4 bases and J lost 2; bases outside the gene matches: 0. Germline lookup yields CDR1 LNHDA and CDR2 SQIVND (reference sequence). CDR3 loop: CASSRQGNYGYTF. In DNA form, the CDR3 reads TGTGCCAGTAGTAGACAGGGGAACTATGGCTACACCTTC.

The chain combines TRBV6-5 with TRBJ2-7; the match to TRBD1 covers 7 bases. Per the germline V gene, CDR1 is MNHEY and CDR2 is SVGAGI. The V gene end was trimmed by 5 bases and the J gene end by 2 bases; junction bases not matched to a gene: 6. The CDR3 has 14 amino acids. CDR3 sequence (DNA): TGTGCCAGCAGTACCGGGACAGACACCTACGAGCAGTACTTC. Translated: CASSTGTDTYEQYF.